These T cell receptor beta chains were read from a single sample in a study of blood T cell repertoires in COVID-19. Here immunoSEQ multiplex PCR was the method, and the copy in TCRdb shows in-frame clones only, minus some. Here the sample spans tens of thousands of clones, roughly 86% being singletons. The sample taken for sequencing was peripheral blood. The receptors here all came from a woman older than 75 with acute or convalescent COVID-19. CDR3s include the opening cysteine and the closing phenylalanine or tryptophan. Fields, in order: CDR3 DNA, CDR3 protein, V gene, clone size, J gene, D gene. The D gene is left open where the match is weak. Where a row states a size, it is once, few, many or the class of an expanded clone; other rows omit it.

TGTGCCAGCAGCTTAGTGGGCAGGGACTACGAGCAGTACTTC | CASSLVGRDYEQYF | TRBV7-8 | - | TRBJ2-7 | -
TGTGCCAGCAGCTTAGAACTAGCCGGGACCCAGAATGAGCAGTTCTTC | CASSLELAGTQNEQFF | TRBV7-2 | - | TRBJ2-1 | -
TGTGCCAGCAGCCCCAGTCCGGATAGCCCTGGAAACACCATATATTTT | CASSPSPDSPGNTIYF | TRBV27 | few | TRBJ1-3 | -
TGTGCCAGCAGCTTGGAACGGCAGGGGAGTCAGCCCCAGCATTTT | CASSLERQGSQPQHF | TRBV5-5 | few | TRBJ1-5 | -
TGTGCCAGCAGCAAAGAGACGAGGGCCTATGGCTACACCTTC | CASSKETRAYGYTF | TRBV21-1 | - | TRBJ1-2 | -
TGTGCCAGCAGTCCCTTAGCGGGAGGGGGATTGGACAATGAGCAGTTCTTC | CASSPLAGGGLDNEQFF | TRBV28 | - | TRBJ2-1 | TRBD2
TGTGCCAGCAGTTCCCCCCCGGGACAGGGAAATCAGCCCCAGCATTTT | CASSSPPGQGNQPQHF | TRBV28 | - | TRBJ1-5 | TRBD1
TGTGCCAGCAGGGGGACAAGGTGGGGCACCGGGGAGCTGTTTTTT | CASRGTRWGTGELFF | TRBV2 | - | TRBJ2-2 | -
TGTGCCACCAGCAGAGATCGAGGCTTAGCTAACTATGGCTACACCTTC | CATSRDRGLANYGYTF | TRBV15 | - | TRBJ1-2 | -
TGTGCCAGCAGCTTAGGACAGGGTATGTGGGGCGCTGGCTACACCTTC | CASSLGQGMWGAGYTF | TRBV7-2 | - | TRBJ1-2 | TRBD1
TGCGCCAGCAGACAAGCGGGGGGAACCACAGATACGCAGTATTTT | CASRQAGGTTDTQYF | TRBV5-1 | - | TRBJ2-3 | TRBD2
TGTGCCAGCAGCGTAAGGGGGGGGGCCACAGATACGCAGTATTTT | CASSVRGGATDTQYF | TRBV9 | - | TRBJ2-3 | -
TGCAGCGTGACCGCTTCTAGCGGCAGGGAGACCCAGTACTTC | CSVTASSGRETQYF | TRBV29-1 | - | TRBJ2-5 | TRBD2
TGTGCCAGCAGCCGAGGACAGGGGGCGACAGATACGCAGTATTTT | CASSRGQGATDTQYF | TRBV7-8 | - | TRBJ2-3 | TRBD1
TGTGCCAGCAGCGAGAGAGAGTACAATGAGCAGTTCTTC | CASSEREYNEQFF | TRBV7-9 | - | TRBJ2-1 | -
TGTGCCAGCAGGGACAGGGAGGATCAGCCCCAGCATTTT | CASRDREDQPQHF | TRBV6-5 | - | TRBJ1-5 | TRBD1
TGTGCCACCCCTGTGGCTAGCGGGAGTTCCGGGGAGCTGTTTTTT | CATPVASGSSGELFF | TRBV5-6 | - | TRBJ2-2 | TRBD2
TGTGCCAGTAGTATCCATCCCGGGGTCAATCAGCCCCAGCATTTT | CASSIHPGVNQPQHF | TRBV19 | - | TRBJ1-5 | -
TGTGCCAGCAGGTACGCCAGTGGCACTGAAGCTTTCTTT | CASRYASGTEAFF | TRBV6-5 | - | TRBJ1-1 | -
TGCGCCAGCAGCCCCTCCCTGGAGTACAATGAGCAGTTCTTC | CASSPSLEYNEQFF | TRBV5-1 | - | TRBJ2-1 | -
TGTGCCAGTAGTCTCCTTGCCGGGACAGGGGTGAATACTGAAGCTTTCTTT | CASSLLAGTGVNTEAFF | TRBV19 | - | TRBJ1-1 | TRBD1
TGTGCCAGCTCACTTCAGGGGAACTCCTACGAGCAGTACTTC | CASSLQGNSYEQYF | TRBV18 | - | TRBJ2-7 | -
TGTGCCAGTAGTATCCCTAACTCCGGCTATGGCTACACCTTC | CASSIPNSGYGYTF | TRBV19 | - | TRBJ1-2 | -
TGTGCCAGCAGCTTAGGAATCGGCGGGGGGATAGATACGCAGTATTTT | CASSLGIGGGIDTQYF | TRBV7-3 | - | TRBJ2-3 | TRBD2
TGTGCCAGCAGCCCAGATGGCTTTTCAACTAATGAAAAACTGTTTTTT | CASSPDGFSTNEKLFF | TRBV7-6 | - | TRBJ1-4 | -
TGTGCCAGCTCACCTGGGGGCGGTGAAGCTTTCTTT | CASSPGGGEAFF | TRBV18 | - | TRBJ1-1 | -
TGTGCCAGCAGCCCAGCGCCGGAGGGTGGCTACACCTTC | CASSPAPEGGYTF | TRBV6-5 | - | TRBJ1-2 | -
TGTGCCAGCAGCGAAGGGGTAGGGGGTTACAGACTTAACGACAATGAGCAGTTCTTC | CASSEGVGGYRLNDNEQFF | TRBV9 | - | TRBJ2-1 | -
TGTGCCAGCAGCGTAGTAGGGTCTGGGGGGTCACCCCTCCACTTT | CASSVVGSGGSPLHF | TRBV9 | - | TRBJ1-6 | -
TGTGCCAGCAGTCGACAGAGTCAGCCCCAGCATTTT | CASSRQSQPQHF | TRBV2 | - | TRBJ1-5 | -
TGTGCCAGCAGCCGATCATCAGGGGCCTACGAGCAGTACTTC | CASSRSSGAYEQYF | TRBV7-9 | - | TRBJ2-7 | -
TGCAGCGTGACGGACAGCCGCAATCAGCCCCAGCATTTT | CSVTDSRNQPQHF | TRBV29-1 | - | TRBJ1-5 | -
TGTGCCAGCAGTGAATCGAGCGGGAGTAGGAATGAGCAGTTCTTC | CASSESSGSRNEQFF | TRBV6-1 | - | TRBJ2-1 | TRBD2
TGTGCCAGCAGCTCGCCTAGCGGGGGGAGTTACAATGAGCAGTTCTTC | CASSSPSGGSYNEQFF | TRBV7-2 | - | TRBJ2-1 | TRBD2
TGTGCCAGCAGCCCGAAGGGGACGGACAGGGTCGGCTATGGCTACACCTTC | CASSPKGTDRVGYGYTF | TRBV7-9 | - | TRBJ1-2 | TRBD1
TGTGCCAGCAGTGACGGTAACGAGCAGTACTTC | CASSDGNEQYF | TRBV6-1 | few | TRBJ2-7 | -
TGTGCCAGCAGCGGGGGGGGATCTAATGAAAAACTGTTTTTT | CASSGGGSNEKLFF | TRBV5-4 | - | TRBJ1-4 | -